The rows below give T cell receptor beta chains drawn from one sample of a study of spatial heterogeneity in lung cancer. TCRdb re-analysed the 5' RACE reads in MiXCR, keeping a single row per CDR3 protein. The sample holds about 38,000 distinct CDR3 sequences, 6.5% to 8.5% seen once. The starting material was PBMCs, obtained at surgery. These TCRs come from a male donor with early-stage non-small cell lung cancer. The CDR3 runs from the conserved cysteine through the conserved F or W. A D gene is named only where the DNA matches it firmly. A clone size is listed for some rows: how often the clone was seen (once, few, many), or a class if it is expanded.

J	D	size	V	DNA	CDR3
TRBJ2-1	TRBD2	.	TRBV30	TGTGCCTGGAATGGAATAGCGGGGGGCTCCTACAATGAGCAGTTCTTC	CAWNGIAGGSYNEQFF
TRBJ1-1	TRBD1	.	TRBV6-5	TGTGCCAGCAGGTTAGCACAGGGGTATAAGAGGACTGAAGCTTTCTTT	CASRLAQGYKRTEAFF
TRBJ1-2	.	.	TRBV12-3/TRBV12-4	TGTGCCAGCACCCGCCCCCCCCACATCCTAAATCCCTATGGCTACACCTTC	CASTRPPHILNPYGYTF
TRBJ2-3	.	many	TRBV4-3	TGCGCCAGCAGCCAAGAGATGATAGATACGCAGTATTTT	CASSQEMIDTQYF
TRBJ2-3	.	many	TRBV3-1	TGTGCCAGCAGCCGGGAAGGGACAGATACGCAGTATTTT	CASSREGTDTQYF
TRBJ2-3	TRBD1	many	TRBV7-9	TGTGCCAGCAGCGACGCAGGGGGTAGGACAGATACGCAGTATTTT	CASSDAGGRTDTQYF
TRBJ1-4	TRBD1	many	TRBV6-5	TGTGCCAGCACCTCCGGGACAGGGGTTGAGAAACTGTTTTTT	CASTSGTGVEKLFF
TRBJ2-2	TRBD1	many	TRBV11-3	TGTGCCAGCAGCTTTGGGACAGGGAGCACCGGGGAGCTGTTTTTT	CASSFGTGSTGELFF
TRBJ2-3	.	many	TRBV7-2	TGTGCCAGCAGCCAGGGGGGGGATACGCAGTATTTT	CASSQGGDTQYF
TRBJ1-1	TRBD1	.	TRBV19	TGTGCCAGTAGTATAGGGGGACAGGCGAACACTGAAGCTTTCTTT	CASSIGGQANTEAFF
TRBJ2-1	TRBD2	.	TRBV11-2	TGTGCCAGCAGCTTAACTACTAGCGGGAACAATGAGCAGTTCTTC	CASSLTTSGNNEQFF
TRBJ2-5	.	.	TRBV12-3/TRBV12-4	TGTGCCAGCAGTTCGGGACAGCTGGGGGGGACCCAGTACTTC	CASSSGQLGGTQYF
TRBJ2-1	.	.	TRBV15	TGTGCCACCAGCAGAGGCTATTCCTACAATGAGCAGTTCTTC	CATSRGYSYNEQFF
TRBJ2-4	.	many	TRBV18	TGTGCCAGCTCACCACCGCAGGGGTTGGGGGCCAAAAACATTCAGTACTTC	CASSPPQGLGAKNIQYF
TRBJ2-3	TRBD1	many	TRBV28	TGTGCCAGCAGGCTACAGGGGACGGCAGATACGCAGTATTTT	CASRLQGTADTQYF
TRBJ2-5	TRBD1	.	TRBV7-2	TGTGCCAGCAGCTTGGATTCCCCCACAGGGGGCGCGGGGACCCAGTACTTC	CASSLDSPTGGAGTQYF
TRBJ1-5	TRBD1	many	TRBV7-2	TGTGCCAGCAGCTTACGACAGGGTAGCAATCAGCCCCAGCATTTT	CASSLRQGSNQPQHF
TRBJ2-2	TRBD2	.	TRBV5-4	TGTGCCAGCAGCCCCTATAGCGGGGGTTACACCGGGGAGCTGTTTTTT	CASSPYSGGYTGELFF
TRBJ2-7	.	few	TRBV4-3	TGCGCCAGCAGCCAAGAATGGGGCCGAGGGGCCGCTGGGGAGCAGTACTTC	CASSQEWGRGAAGEQYF
TRBJ2-5	.	few	TRBV9	TGTGCCCCCGGGGTAAAACCTCGGGGGACCCAGTACTTC	CAPGVKPRGTQYF
TRBJ2-5	.	many	TRBV27	TGTGCCAGCAGGAGGCCCGGGGAGACCCAGTACTTC	CASRRPGETQYF
TRBJ1-2	.	many	TRBV12-3/TRBV12-4	TGTGCCAGTGGGCGGGGGAACTATGGCTACACCTTC	CASGRGNYGYTF
TRBJ2-5	TRBD2	many	TRBV10-3	TGTGCCATCAGTGAGTCGACTAGCCAGGAGACCCAGTACTTC	CAISESTSQETQYF
TRBJ2-1	.	medium-sized	TRBV12-3/TRBV12-4	TGTGCCAGCAGGCTATCATCGGTTGAGCAGTTCTTC	CASRLSSVEQFF
TRBJ1-1	.	many	TRBV24-1	TGTGCCACCAGTGATAGGGGGGCAGGGTCGCGAACTGAAGCTTTCTTT	CATSDRGAGSRTEAFF
TRBJ2-7	.	many	TRBV3-1	TGTGCCAGCAGCCTTTGGGCCGAGCAGTACTTC	CASSLWAEQYF
TRBJ1-5	.	few	TRBV6-5	TGTGCCAGCAGTTACGATAGCGGACGGCCCCAGCATTTT	CASSYDSGRPQHF
TRBJ1-4	.	.	TRBV5-6	TGTGCCAGCAGCTCTACACGAGATAATGAAAAACTGTTTTTT	CASSSTRDNEKLFF